This T cell receptor beta chain was obtained from a study of cytomegalovirus exposure and HLA in healthy donors. The study, taken as a whole, reports: In a later analysis, an Asian-associated ancestry cluster reportedly showed fewer N-insertions than the roughly 700-donor mean. The records held CMV serostatus as the only immune exposure information.

Comments on this clone: Its antigen is not known.

The germline V gene encodes CDR1 WSHSY and CDR2 SAAADI. V was pared by 0 bases and J by 4 bases, with 10 bases between. This CDR3 is 15 amino acids long. At the time of sampling, donors were nominally healthy, though unrecorded immune exposures were likely. The PCR made use of 60 Vbeta and 13 Jbeta primers. Measured with immunoSEQ multiplex PCR; TCRdb has only the in-frame clones, and not every one. The data hold under 150,000 clones, with roughly three fifths observed a single time. The chain links TRBV10-2 to TRBJ1-5, with D uncertain. The material sequenced was PBMCs. The source is a middle-aged woman in good health and CMV-seronegative. The CDR3 region has the DNA TGCGCCAGCAGTGAGTCGATGCCAGATAATCAGCCCCAGCATTTT. It is translated as CASSESMPDNQPQHF.